These 22 T cell receptor beta chains originate from one sample sequenced in a study of T cell changes during pregnancy in multiple sclerosis. Libraries were prepared by immunoSEQ multiplex PCR; TCRdb keeps only in-frame clonotypes and omits some of them. The sample has about 12,000 clones; 86% are singletons. Sequencing was performed on CD8+ T cells from peripheral blood mononuclear cells, taken in the second trimester of pregnancy. These receptors all stem from a female donor in good health, enrolled as a control in a pregnancy study.

This chain connects TRBV11-2 to TRBJ2-5; 8 bases agree with TRBD2. The CDR3 covers 15 residues. From germline, CDR1 is SGHAT and CDR2 FQNNGV. V was pared by 0 bases and J by 5 bases, with 5 bases of the junction left unmatched. The CDR3 is CASSLEWAGGETQYF. The CDR3 DNA follows: TGTGCCAGCAGCTTAGAGTGGGCGGGAGGTGAGACCCAGTACTTC.

This clone is judged medium-sized. Other DNA variants within this sample encode the same CDR3. The chain carries TRBV27 and TRBJ1-3, with D possibly being TRBD1 (5 bases). Germline loops: CDR1 MNHEY, CDR2 SMNVEV (reference sequence). The V end lost 5 bases, the J end lost 1 base, and 12 bases lay between the germline ends. The CDR3 spans 15 residues. The CDR3 sequence: CASSAIQGSGNTIYF. CDR3 sequence (DNA): TGTGCCAGCAGTGCCATTCAGGGTTCTGGAAACACCATATATTTT.

The chain is built from TRBV7-9 and TRBJ2-7, with TRBD2 as a possible D gene (6 bases). Germline values: CDR1 SEHNR, CDR2 FQNEAQ (reference sequence). This CDR3 is 14 amino acids long. V was cut by 4 bases and J by 2 bases, with 12 bases left in between. The CDR3 reads CASSYRDFTYEQYF. CDR3 DNA: TGTGCCAGCAGCTACCGGGACTTTACCTACGAGCAGTACTTC.

V and J are TRBV5-4 and TRBJ2-3; D uncertain. Trimming stripped 0 bases from V and 0 bases from J, with 8 bases between. Germline-derived CDR1 and CDR2 are SGHNT and YYREEE (reference sequence). The CDR3 runs 15 residues. CDR3 sequence (DNA): TGTGCCAGCAGCTTGGCAATAACTAGCACAGATACGCAGTATTTT. Translating gives CASSLAITSTDTQYF.

V is TRBV6-5 and J is TRBJ2-1, with 8 bases identical to TRBD2. The germline V gene has CDR1 MNHEY and CDR2 SVGAGI. Unmatched junction bases numbered 11, after V lost 5 bases and J lost 8 bases. This CDR3 has 15 amino acids. The CDR3: CASSLHPAGVDEQFF. The CDR3 bases are TGTGCCAGCAGTCTACATCCAGCGGGAGTTGATGAGCAGTTCTTC.

This chain links TRBV29-1 with TRBJ2-1, with 9 bases that match TRBD2. Trimming at V came to 7 bases and at J to 4 bases, leaving 8 bases not matched to a gene. This CDR3 region has 14 residues. CDR1 SQVTM and CDR2 ANQGSEA come from the germline V gene. CDR3 DNA sequence: TGCAGCGCAGGGAGAGCGGGGGGTTACAATGAGCAGTTCTTC. Amino acid sequence: CSAGRAGGYNEQFF.

In this sample, this clone turned up a few times. The gene calls are TRBV6-5 and TRBJ1-2; 7 bases match TRBD1. Germline V gene lookup returns CDR1 MNHEY and CDR2 SVGAGI. The V and J ends lost 6 bases and 4 bases, in that order; junction bases with no gene match: 2. The CDR3 contains 12 residues. Here the CDR3 reads CASRTGFYGYTF. The CDR3 DNA is TGTGCCAGCAGGACAGGGTTCTATGGCTACACCTTC.

This clone is a singleton in its sample. The chain joins TRBV7-9 to TRBJ2-1; 11 bases match TRBD2. This CDR3 region has 15 residues. Germline V CDR1 and CDR2: SEHNR, FQNEAQ (reference sequence). V lost 5 bases, J lost 8 bases, and 8 bases stayed unmatched. In DNA form, the CDR3 reads TGTGCCAGCAGCGCTGTAACTAGCGGGAGCGATGAGCAGTTCTTC. This encodes CASSAVTSGSDEQFF.

The chain has TRBV30 and TRBJ1-5; 10 bases match TRBD1. V trimming: 2 bases; J trimming: 6 bases; junction bases outside the gene matches: 7. The CDR3 has 15 amino acids. CDR1 and CDR2 (germline): GTSNPN, SVGIG (reference sequence). In DNA, the CDR3 is TGTGCCTGGAGTTGGGGGGACAGGGGCCGTCAGCCCCAGCATTTT. Amino acids: CAWSWGDRGRQPQHF.

The V call is TRBV15, the J call TRBJ2-5; 10 nucleotides align to TRBD1. Looked up from germline, CDR1 is LNHNV and CDR2 is YYDKDF (reference sequence). The CDR3 has 14 amino acids. The trim removed 8 bases at V and 3 bases at J, leaving 6 bases unmatched. CDR3 in amino acids: CATGEGTGEETQYF. The CDR3 DNA follows: TGTGCCACCGGAGAGGGGACAGGGGAAGAGACCCAGTACTTC.

As DNA, the CDR3 is TGTGCCAGCAGCTTAGGCAGCCGGGGCGAGCAGTACTTC. It yields the protein CASSLGSRGEQYF. The chain uses TRBV7-6 and TRBJ2-7, with TRBD2 as a possible D gene (5 bases). V was pared by 1 base and J by 6 bases, with 10 bases between. Germline CDR1 reads SGHVS; CDR2 reads FNYEAQ. The CDR3 is made up of 13 amino acids.

The chain joins TRBV11-3 to TRBJ2-1, with 12 nucleotides matching TRBD2. CDR3 size: 15 residues. Trimming at V came to 5 bases and at J to 9 bases, leaving 8 bases not matched to a gene. Germline V gives CDR1 SGHNT, CDR2 YENEEA. CDR3 sequence: CASSATSGSVGEQFF. CDR3 bases: TGTGCCAGCAGCGCGACTAGCGGGAGTGTTGGTGAGCAGTTCTTC.

This clone was seen only a few times. The J gene is TRBJ2-7, the V gene TRBV6-1, with 7 positions matching TRBD1. In germline, CDR1 is MNHNS, CDR2 SASEGT. The CDR3 consists of 15 residues. J gave up 5 bases and V 2 bases, and 9 bases lay outside the gene matches. CDR3 region: CASSETGVGFDEQYF. CDR3 bases: TGTGCCAGCAGTGAAACAGGGGTTGGCTTCGACGAGCAGTACTTC.

The chain employs TRBV6-4 and TRBJ2-1; 12 bases match TRBD2. The length of the CDR3 is 16 residues. Germline-derived CDR1 and CDR2 are MRHNA and SNTAGT. Trimming took 0 bases from V and 9 from J; bases not matched to a gene: 6. CDR3 sequence (DNA): TGTGCCAGCAGTGACTCGGCTAGCGGGAGGGCCAGTGAGCAGTTCTTC. Protein product: CASSDSASGRASEQFF.

This clone was seen once. This rearrangement joins TRBV7-6 to TRBJ1-1, with D hard to call. The CDR3 is made up of 13 amino acids. Germline V lookup: CDR1 SGHVS, CDR2 FNYEAQ. Trimming left V 5 bases short and J 2 bases short, with 9 bases between. The CDR3 region is CASSPMFNTEAFF. The CDR3 coding sequence is TGTGCCAGCAGCCCCATGTTCAACACTGAAGCTTTCTTT.

A word on this clone: The same CDR3 also results from other DNA sequences found in this sample. This chain joins TRBV10-2 and TRBJ2-1; a possible D gene is TRBD2 (5 bases). This CDR3 is built from 15 residues. Germline V lookup: CDR1 WSHSY, CDR2 SAAADI. The V and J ends lost 6 bases and 0 bases respectively, with 12 bases between them. The CDR3 is CASSDRTASYNEQFF. DNA of the CDR3: TGCGCCAGCAGCGATAGGACTGCCTCCTACAATGAGCAGTTCTTC.

The J gene is TRBJ1-2, the V gene TRBV5-6, with D hard to call. The V gene lost 4 bases and the J gene lost 2 bases, with 18 bases spanning the gap. The CDR3 runs to 16 residues. Germline V lookup: CDR1 SGHDT, CDR2 YYEEEE. The CDR3 sequence is CASSRSGWTQNYGYTF. The DNA of the CDR3 is TGTGCCAGCAGCCGCAGCGGCTGGACGCAAAACTATGGCTACACCTTC. Looking up the rest from reference TRBV5-6 and TRBJ1-2 gives the full variable domain: DAGVTQSPTHLIKTRGQQVTLRCSPKSGHDTVSWYQQALGQGPQFIFQYYEEEERQRGNFPDRFSGHQFPNYSSELNVNALLLGDSALYLCASSRSGWTQNYGYTFGSGTRLTVV.

The chain joins TRBV5-4 to TRBJ2-5, with 8 bases matching TRBD2. This CDR3 is 13 amino acids long. V lost 4 bases, J lost 4 bases, and 3 bases stayed unmatched. Looked up from germline, CDR1 is SGHNT and CDR2 is YYREEE (reference sequence). The CDR3: CASSLGGAETQYF. The CDR3 bases are TGTGCCAGCAGCCTCGGGGGGGCAGAGACCCAGTACTTC.

The chain couples TRBV11-2 to TRBJ1-1; D remains ambiguous. V shed 5 bases and J shed 7 bases, with 11 bases lying between them. Germline V gene sequence: CDR1 SGHAT, CDR2 FQNNGV. This CDR3 is built from 12 residues. The CDR3 reads CASSLGSIEAFF. DNA for the CDR3: TGTGCCAGCAGCCTAGGGAGTATTGAAGCTTTCTTT. Based on the CDR3 plus reference TRBV11-2 and TRBJ1-1, the full variable domain is EAGVAQSPRYKIIEKRQSVAFWCNPISGHATLYWYQQILGQGPKLLIQFQNNGVVDDSQLPKDRFSAERLKGVDSTLKIQPAKLEDSAVYLCASSLGSIEAFFGQGTRLTVV.

The rearrangement links TRBV6-5 to TRBJ1-2; possible D gene TRBD1, 5 bases. Trimming shortened V by 0 bases and J by 7 bases, and 12 bases separated the two germline ends. The CDR3 length is 14 residues. CDR1 is MNHEY, CDR2 SVGAGI, per germline. This chain's CDR3 is CASSYSGRQFGYTF. The CDR3 coding sequence is TGTGCCAGCAGTTACTCGGGGCGACAGTTTGGCTACACCTTC.

The gene calls are TRBV5-4 and TRBJ2-7; no clear D gene. Germline loops: CDR1 SGHNT, CDR2 YYREEE (reference sequence). With 2 bases removed from V and 7 bases from J, the gap between germline ends came to 10 bases. The CDR3 runs to 12 residues. For the CDR3, the DNA is TGTGCCAGCAGCTTCGAGCAACTGGAGCAGTACTTC. This translates into CASSFEQLEQYF.

The chain carries TRBV7-9 and TRBJ2-7; 7 bases map to TRBD1. This CDR3 is 14 amino acids long. With 5 bases clipped from V and 4 bases from J, the junction kept 8 bases outside the gene matches. The germline V gene encodes CDR1 SEHNR and CDR2 FQNEAQ (reference sequence). The chain's CDR3 is CASSQVGTEYEQYF. The CDR3 coding sequence is TGTGCCAGCAGCCAGGTCGGGACAGAGTACGAGCAGTACTTC.